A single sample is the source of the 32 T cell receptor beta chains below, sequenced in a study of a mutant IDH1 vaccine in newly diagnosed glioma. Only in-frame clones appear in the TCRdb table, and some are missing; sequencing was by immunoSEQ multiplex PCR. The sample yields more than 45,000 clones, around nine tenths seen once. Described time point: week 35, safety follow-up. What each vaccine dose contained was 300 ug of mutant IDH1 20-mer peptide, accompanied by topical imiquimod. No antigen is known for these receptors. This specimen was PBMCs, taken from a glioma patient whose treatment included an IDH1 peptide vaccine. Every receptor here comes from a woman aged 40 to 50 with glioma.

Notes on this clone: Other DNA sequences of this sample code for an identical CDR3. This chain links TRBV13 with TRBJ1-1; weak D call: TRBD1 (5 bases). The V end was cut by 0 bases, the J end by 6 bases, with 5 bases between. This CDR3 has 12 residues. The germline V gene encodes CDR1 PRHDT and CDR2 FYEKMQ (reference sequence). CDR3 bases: TGTGCCAGCAGCTTAGGGGGGGCTGAAGCTTTCTTT. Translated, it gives CASSLGGAEAFF.

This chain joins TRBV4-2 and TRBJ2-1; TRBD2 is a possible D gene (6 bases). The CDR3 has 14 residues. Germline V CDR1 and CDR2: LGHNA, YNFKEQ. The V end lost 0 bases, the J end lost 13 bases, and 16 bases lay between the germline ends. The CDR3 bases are TGTGCCAGCAGCCAAGATCGCGGGGTAGCGTTTCAGTTCTTC. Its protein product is CASSQDRGVAFQFF.

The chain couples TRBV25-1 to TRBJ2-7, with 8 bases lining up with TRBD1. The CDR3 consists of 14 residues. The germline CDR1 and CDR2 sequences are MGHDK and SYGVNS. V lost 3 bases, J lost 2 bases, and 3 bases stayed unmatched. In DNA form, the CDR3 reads TGTGCCAGCAGTGAGACAGGGGCAGCCTACGAGCAGTACTTC. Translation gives CASSETGAAYEQYF.

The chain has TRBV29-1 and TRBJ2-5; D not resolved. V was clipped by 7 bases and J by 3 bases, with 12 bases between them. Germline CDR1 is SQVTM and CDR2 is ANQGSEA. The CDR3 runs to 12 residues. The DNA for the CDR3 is TGCAGCGGCGACTCGGGTAAAGAGACCCAGTACTTC. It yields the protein CSGDSGKETQYF.

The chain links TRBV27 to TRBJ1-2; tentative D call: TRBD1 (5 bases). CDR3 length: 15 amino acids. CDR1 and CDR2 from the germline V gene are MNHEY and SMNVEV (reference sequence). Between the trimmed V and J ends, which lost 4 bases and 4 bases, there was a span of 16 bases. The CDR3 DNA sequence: TGTGCCAGCAGTTACACGGGTGCGGGGGTCTATGGCTACACCTTC. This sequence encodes CASSYTGAGVYGYTF.

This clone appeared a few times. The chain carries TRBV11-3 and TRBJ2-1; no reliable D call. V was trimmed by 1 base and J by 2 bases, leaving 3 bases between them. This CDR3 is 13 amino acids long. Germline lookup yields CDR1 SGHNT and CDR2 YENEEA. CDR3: CASSLGAYNEQFF. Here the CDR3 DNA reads TGTGCCAGCAGCTTAGGGGCCTACAATGAGCAGTTCTTC.

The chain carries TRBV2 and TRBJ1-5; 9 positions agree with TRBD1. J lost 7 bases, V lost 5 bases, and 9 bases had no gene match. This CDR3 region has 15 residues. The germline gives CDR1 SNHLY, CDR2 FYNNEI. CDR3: CASSPRGQGGQPQHF. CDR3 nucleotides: TGTGCCAGCAGTCCTAGGGGACAGGGAGGCCAGCCCCAGCATTTT.

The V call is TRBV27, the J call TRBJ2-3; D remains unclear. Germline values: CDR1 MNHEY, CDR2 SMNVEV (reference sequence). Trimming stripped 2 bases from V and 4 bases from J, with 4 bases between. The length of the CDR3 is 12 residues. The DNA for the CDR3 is TGTGCCAGCAGTTTAGACCCAGATACGCAGTATTTT. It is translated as CASSLDPDTQYF.

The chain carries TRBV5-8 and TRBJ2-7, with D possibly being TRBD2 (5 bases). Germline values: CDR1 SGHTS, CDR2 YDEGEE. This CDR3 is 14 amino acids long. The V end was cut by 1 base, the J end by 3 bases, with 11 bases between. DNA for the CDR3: TGTGCCAGCAGCTTGCCGAGGGAACTCTACGAGCAGTACTTC. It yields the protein CASSLPRELYEQYF.

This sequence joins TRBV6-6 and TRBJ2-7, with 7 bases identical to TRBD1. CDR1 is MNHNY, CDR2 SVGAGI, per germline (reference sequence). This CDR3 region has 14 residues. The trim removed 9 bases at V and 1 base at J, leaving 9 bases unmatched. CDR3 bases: TGTGCCAGTTTGAGGGGGCGACAGTCCTACGAGCAGTACTTC. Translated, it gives CASLRGRQSYEQYF.

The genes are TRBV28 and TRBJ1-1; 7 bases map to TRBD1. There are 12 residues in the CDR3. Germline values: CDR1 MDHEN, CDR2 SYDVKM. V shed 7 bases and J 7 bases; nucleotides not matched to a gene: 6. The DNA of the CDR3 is TGTGCCAGCACCAACAGGGGTAGTGAAGCTTTCTTT. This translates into CASTNRGSEAFF.

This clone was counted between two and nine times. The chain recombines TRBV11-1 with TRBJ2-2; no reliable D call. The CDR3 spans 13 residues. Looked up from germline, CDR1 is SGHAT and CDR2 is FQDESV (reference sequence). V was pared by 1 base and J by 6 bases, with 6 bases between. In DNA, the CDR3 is TGTGCCAGCAGCTTAGTTCGTCCCGGGGAGCTGTTTTTT. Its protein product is CASSLVRPGELFF.

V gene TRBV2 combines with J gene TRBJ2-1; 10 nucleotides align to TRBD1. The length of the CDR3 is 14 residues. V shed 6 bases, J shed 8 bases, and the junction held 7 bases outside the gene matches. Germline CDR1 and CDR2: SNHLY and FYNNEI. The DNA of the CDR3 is TGTGCCAGCAGGCGGACAGGGGGGATCGATGAGCAGTTCTTC. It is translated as CASRRTGGIDEQFF.

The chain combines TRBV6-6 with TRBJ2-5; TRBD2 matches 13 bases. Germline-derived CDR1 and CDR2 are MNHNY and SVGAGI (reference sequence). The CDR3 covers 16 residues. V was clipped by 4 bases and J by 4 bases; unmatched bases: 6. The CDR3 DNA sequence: TGTGCCAGCAGTTTGGGACTAGCGGGGCGGGGAGAGACCCAGTACTTC. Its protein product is CASSLGLAGRGETQYF.

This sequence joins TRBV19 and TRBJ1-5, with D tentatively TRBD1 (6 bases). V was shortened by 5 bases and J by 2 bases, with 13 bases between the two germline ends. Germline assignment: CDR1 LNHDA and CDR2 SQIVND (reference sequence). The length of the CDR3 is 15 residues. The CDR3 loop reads CASSERSGGNQPQHF. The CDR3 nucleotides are TGTGCCAGTAGTGAAAGGTCAGGGGGCAATCAGCCCCAGCATTTT.

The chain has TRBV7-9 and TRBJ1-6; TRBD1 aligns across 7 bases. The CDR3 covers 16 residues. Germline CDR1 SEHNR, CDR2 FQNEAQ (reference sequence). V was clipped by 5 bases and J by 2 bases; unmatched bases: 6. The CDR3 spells CASSNGTAPYNSPLHF. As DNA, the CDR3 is TGTGCCAGCAGCAACGGGACAGCCCCCTATAATTCACCCCTCCACTTT.

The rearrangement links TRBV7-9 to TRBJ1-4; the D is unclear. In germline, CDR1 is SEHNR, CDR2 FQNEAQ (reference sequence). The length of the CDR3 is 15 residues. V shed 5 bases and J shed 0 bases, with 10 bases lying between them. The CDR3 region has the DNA TGTGCCAGCAGCCGAGACGGAGCAACTAATGAAAAACTGTTTTTT. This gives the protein CASSRDGATNEKLFF.

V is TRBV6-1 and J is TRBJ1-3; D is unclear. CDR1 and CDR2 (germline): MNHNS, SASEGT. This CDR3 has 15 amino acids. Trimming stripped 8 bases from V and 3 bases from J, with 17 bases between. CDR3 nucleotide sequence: TGTGCCAGCGGAACCGCCGGAAGAGATGGAAACACCATATATTTT. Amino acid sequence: CASGTAGRDGNTIYF.

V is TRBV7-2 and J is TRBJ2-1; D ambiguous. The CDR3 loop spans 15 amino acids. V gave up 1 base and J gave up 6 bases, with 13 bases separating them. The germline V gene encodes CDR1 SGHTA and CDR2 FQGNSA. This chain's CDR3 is CASSLGGGSPNEQFF. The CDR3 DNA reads TGTGCCAGCAGCTTAGGAGGCGGATCCCCCAATGAGCAGTTCTTC. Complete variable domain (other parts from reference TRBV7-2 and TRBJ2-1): GAGVSQSPSNKVTEKGKDVELRCDPISGHTALYWYRQSLGQGLEFLIYFQGNSAPDKSGLPSDRFSAERTGGSVSTLTIQRTQQEDSAVYLCASSLGGGSPNEQFFGPGTRLTVL.

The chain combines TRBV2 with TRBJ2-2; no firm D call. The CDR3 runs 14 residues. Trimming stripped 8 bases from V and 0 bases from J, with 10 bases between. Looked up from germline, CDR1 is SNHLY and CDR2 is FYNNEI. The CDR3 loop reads CASGRLSNTGELFF. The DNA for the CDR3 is TGTGCCAGCGGACGGCTATCGAACACCGGGGAGCTGTTTTTT. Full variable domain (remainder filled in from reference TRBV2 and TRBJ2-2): EPEVTQTPSHQVTQMGQEVILRCVPISNHLYFYWYRQILGQKVEFLVSFYNNEISEKSEIFDDQFSVERPDGSNFTLKIRSTKLEDSAMYFCASGRLSNTGELFFGEGSRLTVL.

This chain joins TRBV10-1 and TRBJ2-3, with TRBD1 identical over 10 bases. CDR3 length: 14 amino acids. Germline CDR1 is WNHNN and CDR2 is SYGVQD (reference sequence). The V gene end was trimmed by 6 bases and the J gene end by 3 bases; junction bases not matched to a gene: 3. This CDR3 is CASSPGQGTDTQYF. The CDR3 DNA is TGCGCCAGCAGCCCGGGACAGGGGACAGATACGCAGTATTTT.

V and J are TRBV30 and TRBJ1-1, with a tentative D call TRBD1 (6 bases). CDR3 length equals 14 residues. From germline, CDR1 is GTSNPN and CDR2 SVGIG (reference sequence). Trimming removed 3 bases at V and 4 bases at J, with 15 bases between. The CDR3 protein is CAWRKRGGGTEAFF. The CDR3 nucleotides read TGTGCCTGGAGAAAACGGGGAGGGGGCACTGAAGCTTTCTTT.

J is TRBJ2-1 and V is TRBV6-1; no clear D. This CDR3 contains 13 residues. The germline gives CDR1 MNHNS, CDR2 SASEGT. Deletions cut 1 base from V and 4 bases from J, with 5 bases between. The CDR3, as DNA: TGTGCCAGCAGTGAAGGGCCGTACAATGAGCAGTTCTTC. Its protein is CASSEGPYNEQFF.

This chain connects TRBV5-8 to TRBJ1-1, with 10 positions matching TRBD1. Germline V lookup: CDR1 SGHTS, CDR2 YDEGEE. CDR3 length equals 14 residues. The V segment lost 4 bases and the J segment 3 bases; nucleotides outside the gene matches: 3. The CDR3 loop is CASSGTGADTEAFF. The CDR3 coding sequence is TGTGCCAGCAGCGGGACAGGGGCCGACACTGAAGCTTTCTTT.

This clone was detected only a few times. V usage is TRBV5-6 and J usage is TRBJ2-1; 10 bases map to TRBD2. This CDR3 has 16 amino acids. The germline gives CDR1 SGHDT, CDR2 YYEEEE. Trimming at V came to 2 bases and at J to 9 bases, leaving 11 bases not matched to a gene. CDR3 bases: TGTGCCAGCAGCTTCCTAGCGGGGGTCCCGGCGGGTGAGCAGTTCTTC. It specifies CASSFLAGVPAGEQFF.

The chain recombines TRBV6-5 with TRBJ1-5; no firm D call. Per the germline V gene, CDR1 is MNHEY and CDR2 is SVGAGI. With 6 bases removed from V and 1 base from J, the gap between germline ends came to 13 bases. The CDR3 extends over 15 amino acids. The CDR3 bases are TGTGCCAGCAGATCATGGCTAGGGAGCAATCAGCCCCAGCATTTT. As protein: CASRSWLGSNQPQHF.

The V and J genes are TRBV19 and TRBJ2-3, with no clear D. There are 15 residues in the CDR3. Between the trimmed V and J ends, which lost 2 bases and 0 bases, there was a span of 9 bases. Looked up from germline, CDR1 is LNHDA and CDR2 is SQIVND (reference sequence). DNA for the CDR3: TGTGCCAGTAGTATAACCGCAGAAAGCACAGATACGCAGTATTTT. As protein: CASSITAESTDTQYF.

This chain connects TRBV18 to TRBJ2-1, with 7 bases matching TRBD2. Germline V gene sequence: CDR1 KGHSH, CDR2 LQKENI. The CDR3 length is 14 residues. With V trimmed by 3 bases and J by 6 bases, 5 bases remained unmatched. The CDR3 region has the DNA TGTGCCAGCTCACCTGGACTAGGGCGCAATGAGCAGTTCTTC. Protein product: CASSPGLGRNEQFF.

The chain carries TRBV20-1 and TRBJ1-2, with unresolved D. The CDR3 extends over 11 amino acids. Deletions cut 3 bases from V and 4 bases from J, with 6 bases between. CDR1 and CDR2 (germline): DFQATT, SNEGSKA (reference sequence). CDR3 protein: CSASLVYGYTF. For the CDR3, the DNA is TGCAGTGCTAGCCTGGTCTATGGCTACACCTTC.

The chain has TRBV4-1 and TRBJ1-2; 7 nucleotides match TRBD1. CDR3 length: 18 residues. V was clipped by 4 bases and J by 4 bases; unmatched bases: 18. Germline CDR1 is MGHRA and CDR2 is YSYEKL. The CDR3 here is CASSLFTGATEIRYGYTF. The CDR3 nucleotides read TGCGCCAGCAGCCTATTCACAGGGGCGACCGAAATCCGCTATGGCTACACCTTC.

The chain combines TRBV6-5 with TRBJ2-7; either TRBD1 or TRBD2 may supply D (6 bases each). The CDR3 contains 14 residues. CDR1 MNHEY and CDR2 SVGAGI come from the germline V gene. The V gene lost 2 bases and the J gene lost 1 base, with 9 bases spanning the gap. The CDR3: CASSYGGGSYEQYF. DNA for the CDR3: TGTGCCAGCAGTTACGGAGGGGGGTCCTACGAGCAGTACTTC.

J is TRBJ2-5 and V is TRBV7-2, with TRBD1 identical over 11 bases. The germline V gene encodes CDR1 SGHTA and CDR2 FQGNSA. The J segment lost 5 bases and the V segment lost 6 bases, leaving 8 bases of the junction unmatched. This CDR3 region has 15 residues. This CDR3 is CASRTGQGARETQYF. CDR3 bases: TGTGCCAGCAGAACCGGACAGGGGGCGCGTGAGACCCAGTACTTC.